A selection of T cell receptor beta chains follows, all from one sample in a study of tumor and adjacent non-tumor tissue in lung cancer. TCRdb re-called the multiplex PCR reads with MiXCR, one entry per CDR3 protein. The sample records roughly 45,000 distinct CDR3 sequences, more than 50% being singletons. Sample: distant non-tumor lung tissue. These receptor sequences come from a man between 45 and 60 years old with non-small cell lung cancer. The CDR3 runs from the conserved cysteine through the conserved F or W. Fields, in order: J gene, clone size, CDR3 length, D gene, V gene, CDR3 protein, CDR3 DNA. The D gene is left open where the match is weak. Some rows mark clone size as missing; the rest say once, few, many or name a class of expanded clone.

TRBJ2-2	many	18	TRBD2	TRBV4-1	CASSQDRASGGDTGELFF	TGCGCCAGCAGCCAAGATAGGGCTAGCGGGGGTGACACCGGGGAGCTGTTTTTT
TRBJ1-5	many	13	-	TRBV6-1	CASKADSNQPQHF	TGTGCCAGCAAGGCAGATAGCAATCAGCCCCAGCATTTT
TRBJ2-1	-	17	TRBD2	TRBV6-5	CASSYTNPSGGYIEQFF	TGTGCCAGCAGTTACACTAACCCTAGCGGGGGGTACATTGAGCAGTTCTTC
TRBJ1-5	-	13	-	TRBV6-2/TRBV6-3	CANSDGRDQSQHF	TGTGCCAACTCAGATGGTCGAGATCAGTCCCAACATTTT
TRBJ1-4	-	13	-	TRBV10-1	CVSQAATNEKLFF	TGCGTCAGTCAAGCCGCAACTAATGAAAAATTGTTTTTT
TRBJ1-3	-	16	-	TRBV4-1	CASLSPGEGAGNTIYF	TGCGCCAGCCTGTCCCCAGGGGAAGGGGCTGGAAACACCATATATTTT
TRBJ1-1	-	14	-	TRBV7-8	CASSVSGLGTEAFF	TGTGCCAGCAGCGTCTCAGGGCTAGGCACTGAAGCTTTCTTT
TRBJ2-1	-	15	-	TRBV6-5	CASIQQGGSYNEQFF	TGTGCCAGCATACAACAAGGGGGTTCCTACAATGAGCAGTTCTTC
TRBJ2-5	-	15	-	TRBV5-1	CASSDYLEGYADQYF	TGCGCCAGCAGCGACTATCTTGAGGGGTATGCGGACCAGTACTTC
TRBJ2-3	-	14	-	TRBV6-6	CVSSFWDSTDTQYF	TGTGTCAGCAGTTTCTGGGACTCCACAGATACGCAGTATTTT
TRBJ1-5	once	16	TRBD1	TRBV6-1	CASSEDWTGNKQPQHF	TGTGCCAGCAGTGAAGACTGGACAGGCAATAAACAGCCCCAGCATTTT
TRBJ2-5	-	15	TRBD2	TRBV5-4	CASSLQRGTGETQHF	TGTGCCAGCAGCTTGCAGCGGGGGACGGGGGAGACCCAGCACTTC
TRBJ2-1	few	15	-	TRBV2	CASTGQLFPYNEQFF	TGTGCCAGCACCGGACAGCTGTTCCCCTACAATGAGCAGTTCTTC
TRBJ1-1	few	15	TRBD1	TRBV19	CASSIPGTGPTEAFF	TGTGCCAGTAGTATACCCGGGACAGGACCCACTGAAGCTTTCTTT
TRBJ2-1	-	15	-	TRBV12-3/TRBV12-4	CANSSRGTSYNEQFF	TGTGCCAACAGTTCTCGGGGGACGAGTTACAATGAGCAGTTCTTC
TRBJ2-7	-	14	TRBD1	TRBV7-9	CVSSGQEFPYEQYF	TGTGTCAGCTCGGGACAGGAGTTTCCCTACGAGCAGTACTTC
TRBJ1-2	-	13	-	TRBV11-2	CASRSGIYYGYTF	TGTGCCAGCAGGTCAGGGATTTACTATGGCTACACGTTC
TRBJ2-3	-	15	TRBD1	TRBV29-1	CSATPGIGGADTQYF	TGCAGCGCGACTCCCGGGATAGGGGGCGCAGATACGCAGTATTTT
TRBJ2-5	-	16	TRBD2	TRBV7-2	CDSSQGPSGNRETQYF	TGTGACAGCAGTCAGGGCCCTAGCGGGAATCGGGAGACCCAGTACTTC
TRBJ1-1	few	14	-	TRBV6-2/TRBV6-3	CASSSERRDAEAFF	TGTGCCAGTAGCTCGGAGCGCAGGGACGCTGAAGCTTTCTTT
TRBJ1-5	-	12	-	TRBV6-2/TRBV6-3	CTSKTPDRPQHF	TGTACCAGCAAAACCCCAGATCGGCCCCAGCATTTT
TRBJ1-5	-	14	TRBD1	TRBV11-3	CADSLDRVNKPQHF	TGTGCCGACAGCTTAGACAGGGTCAATAAGCCCCAGCATTTT